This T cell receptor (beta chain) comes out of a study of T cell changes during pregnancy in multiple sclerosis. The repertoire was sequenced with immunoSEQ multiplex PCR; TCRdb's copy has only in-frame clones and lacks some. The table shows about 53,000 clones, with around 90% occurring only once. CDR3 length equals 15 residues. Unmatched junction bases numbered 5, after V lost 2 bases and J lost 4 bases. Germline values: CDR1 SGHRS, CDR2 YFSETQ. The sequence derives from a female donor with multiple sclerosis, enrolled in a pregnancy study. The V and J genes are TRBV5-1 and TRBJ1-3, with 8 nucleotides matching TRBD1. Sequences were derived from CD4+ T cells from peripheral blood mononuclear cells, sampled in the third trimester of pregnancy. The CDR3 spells CASSFGQGVGNTIYF. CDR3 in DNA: TGCGCCAGCAGCTTTGGACAGGGAGTCGGAAACACCATATATTTT.